This TCR beta chain was sequenced for a study of OX40 agonist ivuxolimab in advanced cancers. On the study more broadly: Enrolled patients in dose escalation had cancers that were hepatocellular carcinoma, melanoma, renal cell or head and neck cancer.

Using immunoSEQ multiplex PCR, the repertoire was profiled, and TCRdb retains in-frame clones only, with some absent. The sample holds about 77,000 clones, 80% to 95% seen once. Specimen: CD4+ or CD8+ T cells sorted from blood, collected in a trial of the OX40 agonist ivuxolimab. The receptor was derived from an adult with an advanced solid tumor such as melanoma, head and neck, liver or kidney cancer.

CDR3 protein: CASSLRLAGYNEQFF. In DNA, the CDR3 is TGTGCCAGCAGTTTAAGACTAGCGGGGTACAATGAGCAGTTCTTC. J is TRBJ2-1 and V is TRBV27; 11 bases map to TRBD2. The CDR3 loop spans 15 amino acids. The V segment lost 2 bases and the J segment 4 bases; nucleotides outside the gene matches: 1. Per the germline V gene, CDR1 is MNHEY and CDR2 is SMNVEV (reference sequence).